This T cell receptor beta chain derives from a study of human T cells and chemical hapten exposure. Overall study findings and caveats: Against controls, expanded TCRs gave rise to significantly more large CDR3 similarity clusters.

In the original workflow: Individual samples carried between 23,224 and 690,600 TCRs, with roughly 95,000 as the median. TCRdb re-called the RACE reads through MiXCR, storing one row per CDR3 protein. These V and J calls originate from TCRdb's pipeline instead of the authors' own analysis. The sample records about 120,000 distinct CDR3 sequences, around 13% being singletons. Time point indicated: patch test 1, 2 weeks after DPC sensitization. The treatment is: therapeutic diphenylcyclopropenone sensitization with weekly scalp DPC. Drawing of blood took place ahead of applying each patch test. This clonotype was counted many times. The target antigen is unknown. The ends lost 0 bases at V and 2 bases at J; junction bases unmatched: 7. The CDR3 covers 16 residues. Germline CDR1 and CDR2: SGHRS and YFSETQ.

Sequencing was performed on whole blood, taken in connection with sensitization to the hapten diphenylcyclopropenone (DPC). The V call is TRBV5-1, the J call TRBJ2-7, with TRBD1 matching 8 bases. The origin of this receptor is a man younger than 35 with alopecia areata. Some clones in this sample may be carry-over from other donors' samples. The CDR3 DNA sequence: TGCGCCAGCAGCTTGGGACCGGACAGGGAAGCCTACGAGCAGTACTTC. Translated, it gives CASSLGPDREAYEQYF.